One and the same sample provided the 12 T cell receptor beta chains below, sequenced in a study of a mutant IDH1 vaccine in newly diagnosed glioma (dated by TCRdb to the early 2020s). These receptors' antigens are unknown. The meaning of the sample's time point label: week 47, end of study. Every vaccine dose consisted of 300 ug of a 20-mer mutant IDH1 peptide in Montanide, administered subcutaneously together with topical imiquimod. Libraries were constructed by the immunoSEQ multiplex PCR assay. As stored in TCRdb, this immuneACCESS dataset retains in-frame rearrangements with V and J assigned. A fraction of the clones does not appear; measured against another copy, unresolved V genes explain less than half of the discrepancy, and the remainder lacks a known reason. The sample table lists roughly 21,000 clones, less than 90% of them with a count of one. The top ten clonotypes cover roughly 2.8% of the sample.

The sample consisted of PBMCs, taken from a glioma patient whose treatment included an IDH1 peptide vaccine. The receptor source for this set is a man aged 35-49 years with glioma.

The chain combines TRBV9 with TRBJ2-2; 8 positions agree with TRBD1. In germline, CDR1 is SGDLS, CDR2 YYNGEE. This CDR3 spans 14 amino acids. V shed 0 bases, J shed 9 bases, and the junction held 4 bases outside the gene matches. CDR3 in amino acids: CASSVGSGGRELFF. CDR3 nucleotides: TGTGCCAGCAGCGTAGGCTCAGGGGGCCGGGAGCTGTTTTTT.

This CDR3 reads CASSLLVILMNTEAFF. CDR3 DNA: TGTGCCAGCAGCTTACTGGTTATCCTTATGAACACTGAAGCTTTCTTT. V usage is TRBV7-2 and J usage is TRBJ1-1; no firm D call. Germline V CDR1 and CDR2: SGHTA, FQGNSA. The CDR3 length is 16 residues. With 2 bases removed from V and 0 bases from J, the gap between germline ends came to 13 bases.

This chain uses TRBV14 with TRBJ1-2; TRBD1 is a possible D gene (5 bases). The V gene's germline CDR1 is SGHDN and CDR2 FVKESK. The CDR3 loop spans 14 amino acids. V dropped 1 base and J dropped 8 bases, with 14 bases sitting between them. CDR3 residues: CASSQGVRVEGYTF. CDR3 coding DNA: TGTGCCAGCAGCCAAGGTGTCAGGGTCGAAGGCTACACCTTC.

The V and J genes are TRBV4-1 and TRBJ2-7; tentative D call: TRBD2 (6 bases). The germline CDR1 and CDR2 sequences are MGHRA and YSYEKL. V lost 2 bases and J lost 1, with 18 bases in between. The CDR3 is made up of 17 amino acids. CDR3 sequence (DNA): TGCGCCAGCAGCCAATTTGCGAATAGCGGTACTTCCTACGAGCAGTACTTC. It yields the protein CASSQFANSGTSYEQYF.

This chain links TRBV7-9 with TRBJ1-5; 10 bases are a match to TRBD1. The germline gives CDR1 SEHNR, CDR2 FQNEAQ (reference sequence). The CDR3 has 15 amino acids. V dropped 6 bases and J dropped 4; count of bases not matched to a gene: 6. The CDR3: CASSPGQGQNQPQHF. CDR3 bases: TGTGCCAGCAGTCCGGGACAGGGGCAAAATCAGCCCCAGCATTTT.

The chain links TRBV6-1 to TRBJ2-5; 11 bases align to TRBD2. This CDR3 is 14 amino acids long. The J segment lost 8 bases and the V segment lost 11 bases, leaving 13 bases of the junction unmatched. Germline CDR1 MNHNS, CDR2 SASEGT. The CDR3 loop reads CAGTGTSGTVTQYF. Here the CDR3 DNA reads TGTGCCGGAACCGGGACTAGCGGTACCGTTACCCAGTACTTC.

This rearrangement joins TRBV4-2 to TRBJ2-1; D is undetermined. The V end was cut by 1 base, the J end by 4 bases, with 8 bases between. Germline CDR1 LGHNA, CDR2 YNFKEQ. The CDR3 has 14 amino acids. The CDR3 DNA is TGTGCCAGCAGCCAAGTCAGCAGATACAATGAGCAGTTCTTC. It specifies CASSQVSRYNEQFF.

The V call is TRBV6-1, the J call TRBJ1-5; D call uncertain. Germline loops: CDR1 MNHNS, CDR2 SASEGT. This CDR3 region has 14 residues. Deletions cut 6 bases from V and 5 bases from J, with 14 bases between. The CDR3 spells CASRAGMDHQPQHF. CDR3 coding DNA: TGTGCCAGCAGGGCTGGGATGGACCATCAGCCCCAGCATTTT.

The chain uses TRBV7-9 and TRBJ2-5, with 7 bases lining up with TRBD1. The CDR3 is 14 amino acids. The germline gives CDR1 SEHNR, CDR2 FQNEAQ (reference sequence). Losses at the gene ends were 3 bases for V and 3 bases for J; bases not matched to a gene: 4. CDR3 residues: CASSLSGGKETQYF. The CDR3 nucleotides are TGTGCCAGCAGCTTGTCAGGGGGAAAAGAGACCCAGTACTTC.

This chain uses TRBV21-1 with TRBJ2-7; the D call in the table, TRBD2, was not verified against the DNA. TRBV21-1 is a recognized pseudogene. This CDR3 spans 15 amino acids. CDR3 in amino acids: CASSKLWTSGLEQYF. CDR3 nucleotide sequence: TGTGCCAGCAGCAAACTCTGGACTAGCGGATTAGAGCAGTACTTC.

The J gene is TRBJ1-2, the V gene TRBV7-2; no firm D call. This CDR3 spans 13 amino acids. Looked up from germline, CDR1 is SGHTA and CDR2 is FQGNSA. Trimming removed 4 bases at V and 8 bases at J, with 14 bases between. CDR3 nucleotides: TGTGCCAGCAGCTATGACCCCCGCGGAGGCTACACCTTC. Amino acid sequence: CASSYDPRGGYTF. The full variable domain, rest sourced from reference TRBV7-2 and TRBJ1-2, is GAGVSQSPSNKVTEKGKDVELRCDPISGHTALYWYRQSLGQGLEFLIYFQGNSAPDKSGLPSDRFSAERTGGSVSTLTIQRTQQEDSAVYLCASSYDPRGGYTFGSGTRLTVV.

This clone was detected once. This chain links TRBV15 with TRBJ1-3; TRBD1 is a possible D gene (5 bases). V was shortened by 1 base and J by 0 bases, with 10 bases between the two germline ends. CDR1 LNHNV and CDR2 YYDKDF come from the germline V gene (reference sequence). The CDR3 is made up of 16 amino acids. The CDR3: CATSRGGVSSGNTIYF. The CDR3 region has the DNA TGTGCCACCAGCAGAGGAGGGGTATCCTCTGGAAACACCATATATTTT.